A single sample is the source of the 24 T cell receptor beta chains below, sequenced in a study of response to subunit inactivated influenza vaccine. Each CDR3 protein is one row after TCRdb ran MiXCR on the RT-PCR reads. The repertoire consists of about 520,000 distinct CDR3 sequences, with roughly 7.6% occurring once and the leading ten covering about 12%. This material consisted of PBMCs from blood, taken roughly 24 months after vaccination. These TCRs come from a man between 50 and 69 years old who received an inactivated influenza vaccine.

This clonotype was picked up a small number of times. J is TRBJ1-4 and V is TRBV29-1; the D gene is possibly TRBD1 (6 bases). This CDR3 comprises 13 residues. The V end was cut by 5 bases, the J end by 3 bases, with 10 bases between. Germline V gives CDR1 SQVTM, CDR2 ANQGSEA. The CDR3 loop is CSVLQGPNEKLFF. The CDR3 DNA is TGCAGCGTTTTACAGGGACCTAATGAAAAACTGTTTTTT.

Here the CDR3 DNA reads TGCGCCAGCAGCCAAGCTTGGGCTAGCGGGGGCACCTACGAGCAGTACTTC. Amino acid sequence: CASSQAWASGGTYEQYF. The chain recombines TRBV4-1 with TRBJ2-7; 10 bases fit TRBD2. The CDR3 runs to 17 residues. The ends lost 1 base at V and 2 bases at J; junction bases unmatched: 8. In germline, CDR1 is MGHRA, CDR2 YSYEKL.

This clonotype came up many times. V usage is TRBV7-2 and J usage is TRBJ2-1; D unclear. Trimming shortened V by 1 base and J by 8 bases, and 12 bases separated the two germline ends. The CDR3 extends over 14 amino acids. Per germline, CDR1 SGHTA and CDR2 FQGNSA. The CDR3 here is CASSLVPRFDEQFF. The CDR3 nucleotides are TGTGCCAGCAGCTTAGTACCCAGGTTCGATGAGCAGTTCTTC.

The rearrangement joins TRBV7-9 to TRBJ2-1, with TRBD2 matching over 12 bases. Germline trimming cut 5 bases from V and 7 bases from J; bases unmatched to any gene: 9. The CDR3 is made up of 16 amino acids. Germline V gene data show CDR1 as SEHNR and CDR2 as FQNEAQ (reference sequence). The CDR3 DNA is TGTGCCAGCAGCCCCAAGCTAGCGGGAGGGCGTAATGAGCAGTTCTTC. Translation: CASSPKLAGGRNEQFF.

This clonotype was counted a few times. This chain uses TRBV12-3 or TRBV12-4 with TRBJ2-5; 9 bases line up with TRBD1. The CDR3 is 16 residues long. Unmatched junction bases numbered 5, after V lost 3 bases and J lost 0 bases. The CDR3 reads CASSLEGTGNQETQYF. For the CDR3, the DNA is TGTGCCAGCAGTTTGGAGGGGACAGGGAACCAAGAGACCCAGTACTTC.

This clonotype occurred a few times. The chain couples TRBV18 to TRBJ2-5, with TRBD1 matching 7 bases. Germline-derived CDR1 and CDR2 are KGHSH and LQKENI. The J segment lost 5 bases and the V segment lost 3 bases, leaving 6 bases of the junction unmatched. This CDR3 is built from 14 residues. CDR3: CASSPPGQRETQYF. The CDR3, as DNA: TGTGCCAGCTCACCCCCGGGACAGCGGGAGACCCAGTACTTC.

This clonotype was observed many times. The V call is TRBV9, the J call TRBJ1-1; D is uncertain. V shed 0 bases and J shed 6 bases, with 9 bases lying between them. The germline CDR1 and CDR2 sequences are SGDLS and YYNGEE. CDR3 length: 13 residues. Written as DNA, the CDR3 is TGTGCCAGCAGCGTAGTTCCGGGATCTGAAGCTTTCTTT. Translated, it gives CASSVVPGSEAFF.

This clonotype was observed at least ten times. CDR3 sequence (DNA): TGCAGCGCCAGGTGGGACAGTTACAATGAGCAGTTCTTC. It specifies CSARWDSYNEQFF. V and J are TRBV29-1 and TRBJ2-1; 7 nucleotides agree with TRBD1. CDR3 length equals 13 residues. Germline V gene sequence: CDR1 SQVTM, CDR2 ANQGSEA. The trim removed 7 bases at V and 4 bases at J, leaving 7 bases unmatched.

This clonotype was observed a few times. The V call is TRBV5-5, the J call TRBJ2-3; D unclear. Germline assignment: CDR1 SGHKS and CDR2 YYEKEE (reference sequence). The CDR3 runs 12 residues. Trimming took 4 bases from V and 6 from J, leaving 9 bases between them. This CDR3 reads CASSRDGDTQYF. In nucleotides, the CDR3 is TGTGCCAGCAGCCGAGACGGGGATACGCAGTATTTT.

This clonotype has at least ten counts. The rearrangement uses TRBV5-1 and TRBJ2-1, with D perhaps TRBD2 (6 bases). Germline V CDR1 and CDR2: SGHRS, YFSETQ. This CDR3 has 15 amino acids. V lost 4 bases and J lost 2, with 13 bases in between. The CDR3 DNA follows: TGCGCCAGCAGCGATAGCGGTAACCCCTACAATGAGCAGTTCTTC. It codes for CASSDSGNPYNEQFF.

The chain links TRBV6-1 to TRBJ1-6, with a tentative D call TRBD1 (5 bases). The CDR3 has 16 residues. V was clipped by 4 bases and J by 7 bases, with 17 bases between them. Germline lookup yields CDR1 MNHNS and CDR2 SASEGT. This CDR3 is CASSALSGAQNSPLHF. For the CDR3, the DNA is TGTGCCAGCAGTGCCTTGAGTGGGGCACAAAATTCACCCCTCCACTTT.

To note about this clonotype: A much more abundant neighbour one base away suggests this may be a read error. The conserved phenylalanine or tryptophan normally closing the CDR3 is absent here, so this likely arose from a read error. V and J are TRBV6-5 and TRBJ2-3, with D maybe TRBD2 (6 bases). Trimming left V 0 bases short and J 2 bases short, with 9 bases between. This CDR3 contains 15 residues. Germline V CDR1 and CDR2: MNHEY, SVGAGI. DNA of the CDR3: TGTGCCAGCAGTTACTCCAGCGGGTTCACAGATACGCAGTATTCT. It translates to CASSYSSGFTDTQYS.

The rearrangement links TRBV7-9 to TRBJ2-1; TRBD2 aligns across 10 bases. Germline-derived CDR1 and CDR2 are SEHNR and FQNEAQ (reference sequence). The CDR3 is made up of 16 amino acids. The V gene end was trimmed by 6 bases and the J gene end by 1 base; junction bases not matched to a gene: 6. DNA of the CDR3: TGTGCCAGCAGGGCGGGACTAGCGAGATCCTACAATGAGCAGTTCTTC. Encoded protein: CASRAGLARSYNEQFF.

The gene calls are TRBV6-5 and TRBJ2-3; 11 positions match TRBD2. After removal of 2 bases from V and 6 bases from J, the junction contained 7 bases not matched to a gene. Germline V gene sequence: CDR1 MNHEY, CDR2 SVGAGI. The length of the CDR3 is 16 residues. The CDR3 nucleotides read TGTGCCAGCAGTTACGTGGTAGCGGGGGGGCCGGATACGCAGTATTTT. Its protein is CASSYVVAGGPDTQYF.

This clonotype was seen more than once but under ten times. The chain links TRBV10-3 to TRBJ2-7, with 9 bases matching TRBD2. From germline, CDR1 is ENHRY and CDR2 SYGVKD. With 5 bases clipped from V and 0 bases from J, the junction kept 5 bases outside the gene matches. This CDR3 region has 15 residues. The CDR3 region is CAISPSGRSSYEQYF. The CDR3 DNA reads as TGTGCCATCAGTCCAAGCGGGAGGAGCTCCTACGAGCAGTACTTC.

This clonotype was detected a few times. This chain connects TRBV6-1 to TRBJ2-3, with 8 bases identical to TRBD2. The CDR3 loop spans 17 amino acids. V was clipped by 1 base and J by 1 base; unmatched bases: 7. Germline loops: CDR1 MNHNS, CDR2 SASEGT. The CDR3 DNA reads as TGTGCCAGCAGTGAAGTTGGGACTAGAGTAGGCACAGATACGCAGTATTTT. The encoded protein is CASSEVGTRVGTDTQYF.

This clonotype was counted between two and nine times. This chain joins TRBV11-2 and TRBJ2-2; a possible D gene is TRBD2 (6 bases). V dropped 5 bases and J dropped 6 bases, with 16 bases sitting between them. The CDR3 spans 15 residues. Germline V CDR1 and CDR2: SGHAT, FQNNGV. The CDR3 DNA reads as TGTGCCAGCAGCACGACTAGTAAAGGGGCCGGGGAGCTGTTTTTT. This encodes CASSTTSKGAGELFF.

The chain joins TRBV29-1 to TRBJ1-2; a possible D gene is TRBD1 (5 bases). CDR1 is SQVTM and CDR2 is ANQGSEA in the germline V gene. With 4 bases removed from V and 8 bases from J, the gap between germline ends came to 14 bases. The CDR3 is 12 amino acids. The CDR3 coding sequence is TGCAGCGTTGGGGGGACCGCCCTGGGCTACACCTTC. Protein: CSVGGTALGYTF. The whole variable domain, filled in from reference TRBV29-1 and TRBJ1-2, reads SAVISQKPSRDICQRGTSLTIQCQVDSQVTMMFWYRQQPGQSLTLIATANQGSEATYESGFVIDKFPISRPNLTFSTLTVSNMSPEDSSIYLCSVGGTALGYTFGSGTRLTVV.

This chain connects TRBV12-3 or TRBV12-4 to TRBJ1-1; D might be TRBD1 (5 bases). V dropped 6 bases and J dropped 9 bases, with 23 bases sitting between them. This CDR3 has 15 residues. Written as DNA, the CDR3 is TGTGCCAGCAGCCTTAGGGGATCCTTAAGTGGGAAAGCTTTCTTT. Encoded protein: CASSLRGSLSGKAFF.

The gene calls are TRBV7-2 and TRBJ2-5, with unresolved D. This CDR3 has 12 amino acids. V dropped 4 bases and J dropped 5 bases, with 8 bases sitting between them. Germline assignment: CDR1 SGHTA and CDR2 FQGNSA. CDR3 residues: CASSSRVETQYF. The CDR3 nucleotides read TGTGCCAGCAGCTCCCGGGTTGAGACCCAGTACTTC.

This clonotype was recorded a few times. For the CDR3, the DNA is TGTGCCAGTCTAGCGGGAACCTCTAGCACAGATACGCAGTATTTT. This encodes CASLAGTSSTDTQYF. V usage is TRBV11-2 and J usage is TRBJ2-3; 9 bases match TRBD2. CDR1 SGHAT and CDR2 FQNNGV come from the germline V gene. After removal of 9 bases from V and 0 bases from J, the junction contained 7 bases not matched to a gene. The CDR3 runs to 15 residues.

Comment on this clonotype: Germline is not matched at one junction end, which may reflect a read error. The chain recombines TRBV11-2 with TRBJ2-7; a weak D match, TRBD2 (7 bases). Germline V gene data show CDR1 as SGHAT and CDR2 as FQNNGV. This CDR3 region has 14 residues. CDR3 in DNA: TGTGCCAGCAGCTTAAAACCGGGGGGCTACGAGCAGTACTTT. Protein product: CASSLKPGGYEQYF.

Only a few counts were recorded for this clonotype. The rearrangement links TRBV24-1 to TRBJ2-2, with D possibly being TRBD2 (7 bases). The V end lost 4 bases, the J end lost 3 bases, and 17 bases lay between the germline ends. The CDR3 is made up of 17 amino acids. Germline V gives CDR1 KGHDR, CDR2 SFDVKD. CDR3 protein: CATSDTGRGAYTGELFF. CDR3 sequence (DNA): TGTGCCACCAGTGACACAGGTCGGGGGGCCTACACCGGGGAGCTGTTTTTT.

This clonotype appeared many times. V and J are TRBV10-3 and TRBJ1-1; D perhaps matches TRBD1 (6 bases). The CDR3 is 15 amino acids. Trimming removed 3 bases at V and 2 bases at J, with 13 bases between. The germline CDR1 and CDR2 sequences are ENHRY and SYGVKD. In DNA form, the CDR3 reads TGTGCCATCAGTGACCCCGGACAGTTAAACACTGAAGCTTTCTTT. Translating gives CAISDPGQLNTEAFF.